This TCR beta chain was documented in a study of blood T cell repertoires in COVID-19. Study in general: From T cells, B-cell-depleted T cells, or PBMCs came the material, which was cDNA or gDNA.

The V gene lost 1 base and the J gene lost 5 bases, with 8 bases spanning the gap. Germline V gives CDR1 SSHAT, CDR2 FNYEAQ (reference sequence). The CDR3 covers 13 residues. The data were produced by immunoSEQ multiplex PCR, yet TCRdb's version contains in-frame clones alone and is incomplete. The table lists some 340,000 clones, 90% of them singletons. Within the 2 weeks before study entry, each person in the exposed group met a COVID-19 case. The material sequenced was PBMCs or T cells enriched from blood (not recorded which). The V call is TRBV7-7, the J call TRBJ2-5, with TRBD2 as a possible D gene (5 bases). This TCR derives from a woman aged 30 to 39 who had been exposed to COVID-19. CDR3 sequence: CASSLGGEETQYF. CDR3 bases: TGTGCCAGCAGCTTAGGTGGGGAGGAGACCCAGTACTTC.